The present T cell receptor beta chain was sequenced within a study of T cells in Graves' hyperthyroidism and ophthalmopathy. Study results and limitations: Clonotypes that were expanded in thyroid above 0.001 mostly appeared in blood too.

RNA transcripts were the template for amplifying TCR beta CDR3 regions. TCR CDR3 regions were first amplified by RT-PCR with HTBI primers. TCRdb re-called the multiplex PCR reads with MiXCR, one entry per CDR3 protein. In the table there are over 200,000 distinct CDR3 sequences, under 20% of which are singletons. Germline lookup yields CDR1 SGHTA and CDR2 FQGNSA. With V trimmed by 4 bases and J by 1 base, 2 bases remained unmatched. This CDR3 is built from 15 residues. Details on this clonotype: As yet, its antigen is unknown.

The sample was blood. The receptor comes from a man aged 50-60 years with Graves' hyperthyroidism. The V call is TRBV7-2, the J call TRBJ1-3; 9 bases map to TRBD1. CDR3 protein: CASSWDRDSGNTIYF. CDR3 nucleotides: TGTGCCAGCAGCTGGGACAGGGATTCTGGAAACACCATATATTTT.